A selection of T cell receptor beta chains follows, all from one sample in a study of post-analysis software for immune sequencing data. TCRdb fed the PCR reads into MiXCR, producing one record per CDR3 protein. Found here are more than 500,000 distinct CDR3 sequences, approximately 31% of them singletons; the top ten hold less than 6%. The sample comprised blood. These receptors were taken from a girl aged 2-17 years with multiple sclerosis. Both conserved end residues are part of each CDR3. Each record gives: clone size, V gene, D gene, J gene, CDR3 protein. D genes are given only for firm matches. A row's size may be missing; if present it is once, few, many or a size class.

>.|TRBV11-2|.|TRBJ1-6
CASSSNSSPLHF
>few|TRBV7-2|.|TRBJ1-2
CASSASRWTLIEANYGYTF
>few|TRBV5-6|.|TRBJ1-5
CASSLDDPRGQPQHF
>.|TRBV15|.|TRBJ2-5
CATSRAPWETQYF
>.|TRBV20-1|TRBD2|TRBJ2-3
CSAPNSGTSGVSTDTQYF
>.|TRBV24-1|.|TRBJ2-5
CATSGGSWTTQEETQYF
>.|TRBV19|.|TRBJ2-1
CASSISYSEQFF
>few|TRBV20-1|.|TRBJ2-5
CSARDLLYTQYF
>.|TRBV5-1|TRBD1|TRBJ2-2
CASINTGGSGELFF
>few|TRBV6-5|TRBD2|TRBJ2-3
CASSHPGLAGDTDTQYF